These T cell receptor beta chains were read from a single sample in a study of cytomegalovirus exposure and HLA in healthy donors. The assay was immunoSEQ multiplex PCR, and TCRdb's table has in-frame clones only and misses some. The table records about 190,000 clones, 81% of them present only once. The sample consisted of PBMCs. The origin of the receptors is a man aged 40-49 years in good health and CMV-seropositive. CDR3s include the opening cysteine and the closing phenylalanine or tryptophan. Fields, in order: J gene, D gene, V gene, clone size, CDR3 DNA, CDR3 protein. The D gene is left open where the match is weak. Only part of the rows carry a size: once, few, many, or a class if the clone is expanded.

TRBJ2-2	TRBD2	TRBV5-1	NA	TGCGCCAGCAGCTGGACTAGCGGGGCTAACACCGGGGAGCTGTTTTTT	CASSWTSGANTGELFF
TRBJ2-7	NA	TRBV28	NA	TGTGCCAGCAGTTTATTGGTGCGCGAGCAGTACTTC	CASSLLVREQYF
TRBJ2-7	TRBD2	TRBV11-2	NA	TGTGCCAGCAGCACCCCCCCTAGCGGGGGTTCCTACGAGCAGTACTTC	CASSTPPSGGSYEQYF
TRBJ2-1	NA	TRBV30	NA	TGTGCCTGGAGTATGGGGGGCAATGAGCAGTTCTTC	CAWSMGGNEQFF
TRBJ2-7	TRBD1	TRBV2	NA	TGTGCCAGCAGTTGGGACAGGGGACAGGGTGGGTACGAGCAGTACTTC	CASSWDRGQGGYEQYF
TRBJ2-5	NA	TRBV7-2	NA	TGTGCCAGCAGACAGATCCCGCTGGAGACCCAGTACTTC	CASRQIPLETQYF
TRBJ2-7	TRBD2	TRBV5-1	NA	TGCGCCAGCAGCTTTGGCGGGAGCAGCTACGAGCAGTACTTC	CASSFGGSSYEQYF
TRBJ1-1	NA	TRBV29-1	NA	TGCAGCGTTGAGGGTGGGGCAGAAGCTTTCTTT	CSVEGGAEAFF
TRBJ2-7	TRBD1	TRBV15	few	TGTGCCACGTCTAGGGACAGGTTTTACGAGCAGTACTTC	CATSRDRFYEQYF
TRBJ1-1	TRBD1	TRBV5-5	NA	TGTGCCAGCAGCTGGGGACAGGGATTGAACACTGAAGCTTTCTTT	CASSWGQGLNTEAFF
TRBJ2-7	TRBD1	TRBV5-6	NA	TGTGCCAGCAGCCCCGACAGGGCCCGCTTGTCCTACGAGCAGTACTTC	CASSPDRARLSYEQYF
TRBJ1-3	TRBD1	TRBV7-8	NA	TGTGCCAGCAGACTCGGGACAGGGCAAAACACCATATATTTT	CASRLGTGQNTIYF
TRBJ1-1	NA	TRBV6-5	NA	TGTGCCAGCAGTTACCAGGGGAGGAACACTGAAGCTTTCTTT	CASSYQGRNTEAFF
TRBJ1-2	TRBD1	TRBV27	NA	TGTGCCAGCAGTTTTACAGGGGGTAGAGGCTACACCTTC	CASSFTGGRGYTF
TRBJ2-7	NA	TRBV29-1	NA	TGCAGCGTCGTAAACCACAACTACGAGCAGTACTTC	CSVVNHNYEQYF
TRBJ2-5	NA	TRBV2	NA	TGTGCCAGCAGTGAAGGGACTCCCCGCGGGGAGACCCAGTACTTC	CASSEGTPRGETQYF
TRBJ2-2	NA	TRBV19	NA	TGTGCCAGTACCAATACAGGGAAATCGAACACCGGGGAGCTGTTTTTT	CASTNTGKSNTGELFF
TRBJ2-5	NA	TRBV25-1	NA	TGTGCCAGCAGTGAATATAATCAAGAGACCCAGTACTTC	CASSEYNQETQYF
TRBJ1-2	TRBD1	TRBV19	NA	TGTGCCAGTCGCCACCGGGACAGGGGTTATGGCTACACCTTC	CASRHRDRGYGYTF
TRBJ2-3	NA	TRBV7-6	NA	TGTGCCAGCAGCCCAAGGGGGGGGCGTACGCAGTATTTT	CASSPRGGRTQYF
TRBJ2-5	TRBD1	TRBV5-1	NA	TGCGCCAGCAGCCCGGGGACAGTTCAAGAGACCCAGTACTTC	CASSPGTVQETQYF
TRBJ2-3	NA	TRBV9	NA	TGTGCCAGCAGCGTAGGGGCAGGTTATCCAGATACGCAGTATTTT	CASSVGAGYPDTQYF